This TCR beta chain was observed in a study of early stage breast cancer tumors. Findings and caveats of the study: Tumors had 2 to 3-fold higher T cell density than normal breast.

After removal of 1 base from V and 5 bases from J, the junction contained 7 bases not matched to a gene. Germline CDR1 and CDR2: SGHTA and FQGNSA. CDR3 length equals 15 residues. Each sample had two DNA replicates, approximately 0.49 ug blood or roughly 1.4 ug tissue. TCRdb's table, derived via immunoSEQ multiplex PCR, lists solely in-frame clones and lacks some. The sample records 28,000 or so clones, 70% to 75% being singletons. Details on this clone: Its specificity is unknown.

The J gene is TRBJ2-5, the V gene TRBV7-2; 7 bases agree with TRBD2. Sequenced material: blood. This clonotype was obtained from a person in their forties with breast cancer. The CDR3 DNA reads as TGTGCCAGCAGCTTAGATGGCGGGAGCGGGGAGACCCAGTACTTC. Protein sequence: CASSLDGGSGETQYF.